The 15 T cell receptor beta chains presented below share a single source sample, sequenced in a study of identical twins. TCRdb passed the 5' RACE reads through MiXCR, listing each CDR3 protein once. Of approximately 1.8 million distinct CDR3 sequences detected, roughly 35% appear once; the ten largest clones hold around 0.25%. The sample taken for sequencing was cord blood. The source of these receptors is a newborn girl in good health.

The genes are TRBV29-1 and TRBJ2-5; the D gene is possibly TRBD2 (5 bases). The CDR3 runs to 13 residues. Germline V gene data show CDR1 as SQVTM and CDR2 as ANQGSEA. Trimming cost V 0 bases and J 2 bases, with 7 bases left between them. CDR3 bases: TGCAGCGTTGAAGATTGGGAGCAAGAGACCCAGTACTTC. It is translated as CSVEDWEQETQYF.

This clonotype occurred a few times. The chain couples TRBV20-1 to TRBJ2-4; D may be TRBD2 (7 bases). This CDR3 region has 13 residues. V was shortened by 2 bases and J by 13 bases, with 18 bases between the two germline ends. The germline CDR1 and CDR2 sequences are DFQATT and SNEGSKA (reference sequence). CDR3 protein: CSARRGGLLEQYF. CDR3 sequence (DNA): TGCAGTGCTAGAAGGGGGGGTCTACTGGAGCAGTACTTC.

CDR3 amino acids: CSVDEKANTEAFF. The DNA for the CDR3 is TGCAGCGTTGATGAGAAAGCTAACACTGAAGCTTTCTTT. The gene calls are TRBV29-1 and TRBJ1-1; D is uncertain. CDR1 SQVTM and CDR2 ANQGSEA come from the germline V gene. The CDR3 extends over 13 amino acids. Trimming took 3 bases from V and 2 from J, leaving 10 bases between them.

This clonotype came up a few times. The chain links TRBV3-1 to TRBJ1-5, with TRBD1 identical over 7 bases. With 5 bases clipped from V and 5 bases from J, the junction kept 9 bases outside the gene matches. This CDR3 comprises 15 residues. Germline lookup yields CDR1 LGHDT and CDR2 YNNKEL (reference sequence). Written as DNA, the CDR3 is TGTGCCAGCAGCTCCGGGCAGGGGGTTTATCAGCCCCAGCATTTT. Its protein product is CASSSGQGVYQPQHF.

Only a few counts were recorded for this clonotype. This chain uses TRBV20-1 with TRBJ2-3; D is possibly TRBD2 (5 bases). The germline V gene has CDR1 DFQATT and CDR2 SNEGSKA (reference sequence). CDR3 length equals 14 residues. V lost 6 bases, J lost 1 base, and 14 bases lay in between. The CDR3 here is CSAPTAGGTDTQYF. The CDR3, as DNA: TGCAGTGCACCCACGGCGGGCGGCACAGATACGCAGTATTTT.

This chain uses TRBV4-2 with TRBJ2-5; maybe TRBD1 (6 bases). The V gene's germline CDR1 is LGHNA and CDR2 YNFKEQ. The V gene lost 6 bases and the J gene lost 1 base, with 18 bases spanning the gap. CDR3 length: 16 residues. In DNA form, the CDR3 reads TGTGCCAGCAGACCACAGGGTCTCGATCCCCAAGAGACCCAGTACTTC. Its translation is CASRPQGLDPQETQYF.

The V and J genes are TRBV28 and TRBJ2-1, with 7 bases matching TRBD1. V lost 6 bases, J lost 5 bases, and 10 bases stayed unmatched. CDR3 size: 15 residues. The germline CDR1 and CDR2 sequences are MDHEN and SYDVKM. DNA for the CDR3: TGTGCCAGCAGCCCAGGGACAGTCACTCACAATGAGCAGTTCTTC. As protein: CASSPGTVTHNEQFF.

As for this clonotype: The junction does not match germline at one end; this may be a read error. The chain employs TRBV28 and TRBJ2-5, with D unresolved. This CDR3 is 13 amino acids long. The germline V gene has CDR1 MDHEN and CDR2 SYDVKM. CDR3 sequence (DNA): TGTGCCGGCAGGCCCACTACTGCCGGGACCCAGTACTTC. Translated: CAGRPTTAGTQYF.

For this clonotype: Being one base from a much bigger clone, this may be a read error. The chain uses TRBV29-1 and TRBJ2-6, with D possibly being TRBD1 (5 bases). The CDR3 is 12 amino acids. Germline lookup yields CDR1 SQVTM and CDR2 ANQGSEA. CDR3 DNA sequence: TGCAGCGGAGTCTCTGGGGCCGACGTCCTGACTTTC. Protein: CSGVSGADVLTF.

CDR3 in DNA: TGTGCCAGCAGCGGACAGGGTCCCTTTAGCGAGCAGTACTTC. This translates into CASSGQGPFSEQYF. This chain links TRBV9 with TRBJ2-4, with 7 bases matching TRBD1. Gene TRBJ2-7 matches the end of the DNA better, so the J call may be wrong. From germline, CDR1 is SGDLS and CDR2 YYNGEE. The CDR3 consists of 14 residues.

The CDR3 reads CASRLRGRNQPQHF. CDR3 bases: TGTGCCAGCAGACTCAGGGGAAGGAATCAGCCCCAGCATTTT. V gene TRBV27 combines with J gene TRBJ1-5; D may be TRBD1 (6 bases). This CDR3 is 14 amino acids long. Trimming cost V 6 bases and J 4 bases, with 13 bases left between them. Germline CDR1 and CDR2: MNHEY and SMNVEV (reference sequence).

This clonotype was counted between two and nine times. The chain uses TRBV20-1 and TRBJ2-3; 11 bases match TRBD2. Germline V gives CDR1 DFQATT, CDR2 SNEGSKA (reference sequence). The CDR3 has 16 residues. V was clipped by 3 bases and J by 8 bases; unmatched bases: 13. The CDR3 here is CSASSRLAGTTRTQYF. CDR3 sequence (DNA): TGCAGTGCTAGCTCCCGACTAGCGGGGACCACACGTACGCAGTATTTT.

This clonotype was counted a few times. This chain connects TRBV3-1 to TRBJ1-4; D is perhaps TRBD1 (5 bases). The V gene's germline CDR1 is LGHDT and CDR2 YNNKEL (reference sequence). This CDR3 is built from 15 residues. The V end was cut by 4 bases, the J end by 0 bases, with 9 bases between. CDR3 region: CASSPYRSTNEKLFF. CDR3 sequence (DNA): TGTGCCAGCAGCCCCTACAGGTCAACTAATGAAAAACTGTTTTTT.

This clonotype has only a few counts. The chain joins TRBV25-1 to TRBJ2-7, with TRBD2 matching 12 bases. CDR1 and CDR2 (germline): MGHDK, SYGVNS. J gave up 0 bases and V 4 bases, and 4 bases lay outside the gene matches. The CDR3 covers 16 residues. The CDR3 here is CASSGTSGISSYEQYF. CDR3 bases: TGTGCCAGCAGTGGGACTAGCGGGATTAGCTCCTACGAGCAGTACTTC.

In this sample, this clonotype turned up once. The junction and the germline gene differ at one end; a read error may be behind it. The chain is built from TRBV28 and TRBJ2-4; 8 bases match TRBD1. This CDR3 is built from 15 residues. From germline, CDR1 is MDHEN and CDR2 SYDVKM. The CDR3 reads CASRPGGAAKNIHYF. CDR3 DNA: TGTGCCAGCAGGCCAGGGGGCGCCGCCAAAAACATTCACTACTTC.